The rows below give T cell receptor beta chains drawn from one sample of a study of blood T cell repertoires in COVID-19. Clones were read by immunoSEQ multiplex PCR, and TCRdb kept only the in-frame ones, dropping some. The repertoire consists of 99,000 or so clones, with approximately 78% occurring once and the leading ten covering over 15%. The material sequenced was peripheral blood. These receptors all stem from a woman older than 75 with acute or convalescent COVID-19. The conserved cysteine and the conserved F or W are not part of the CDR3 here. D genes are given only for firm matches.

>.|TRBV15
ATSRRYQETQY
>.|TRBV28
ASSFANPGTQY
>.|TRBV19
ASRPPGGGRARNEQF
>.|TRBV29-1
SARGNTEAF
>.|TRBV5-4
ASSLGGKAYEQY
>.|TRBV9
ASSVGQGMFVTEAF
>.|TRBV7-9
ASRIDQGTGELF
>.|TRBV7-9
ASSLEQGNYEQY
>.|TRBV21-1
ASSTGQGARHEQY
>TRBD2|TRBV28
ASSLTSGGASYEQY
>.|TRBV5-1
ASRGGLTPNEQF
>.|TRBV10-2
ASSEYGGAPYNEQF
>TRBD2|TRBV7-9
ASSLQGLAVNEQF
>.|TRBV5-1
ASSLAVGSYNEQF
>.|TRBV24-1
ATSDWGLAEPSYNEQF
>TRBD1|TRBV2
ASSARPTGAGSPLH
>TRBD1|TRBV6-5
ASRLGTGSYEQY